This TCR beta chain was recorded in a study of PD-L1 blockade in urothelial cancer. Study information: From 2014, patients received atezolizumab, given as 1,200 mg intravenously every 3 weeks.

Every PCR was spiked with synthetic TCR analog templates. Profiling relied on immunoSEQ multiplex PCR, and the TCRdb table lists in-frame clones only, not all of them. Here the sample spans about 82,000 clones, about nine tenths being singletons. Overall study findings and caveats: A below-median TCR clonality in blood before treatment predicted better survival.

As for this clone: Its antigen is as yet unknown.

This CDR3 spans 13 amino acids. The V and J ends lost 4 bases and 4 bases respectively, with 12 bases between them. Germline V lookup: CDR1 SGHNT, CDR2 YYREEE (reference sequence). The chain has TRBV5-4 and TRBJ2-7, with D possibly being TRBD2 (6 bases). The source was PBMCs, collected around atezolizumab (anti-PD-L1) treatment. The TCR was taken from a woman between 70 and 85 years old with urothelial cancer. The CDR3 DNA sequence: TGTGCCAGCAGCCCCTTAGCGGAGTACGAGCAGTACTTC. It translates to CASSPLAEYEQYF.